This TCR beta chain stems from a study of blood T cell repertoires in COVID-19. Across the study: Both acute and convalescent COVID-19 samples were obtained from the United States, Italy and Spain.

Study processing details: Nucleated cell counts were estimated from reference gene primer amplification. Data came from immunoSEQ multiplex PCR; TCRdb stores just in-frame clones and leaves some out. That table furnishes V, J and clone size, whereas the DNA furnished D and trimming. The table shows about 360,000 clones, with more than 75% occurring only once. The CDR3 spans 19 residues. Germline CDR1 reads LGHNA; CDR2 reads YNFKEQ. V was pared by 2 bases and J by 0 bases, with 9 bases of the junction left unmatched. This receptor was identified in a human donor in a cohort sampled during active COVID-19. This chain joins TRBV4-2 and TRBJ2-6, with TRBD1 matching 8 bases. Sequenced material: peripheral blood. This CDR3 reads CASSQNLGQVLSGANVLTF. The CDR3 nucleotides are TGTGCCAGCAGCCAAAATTTGGGACAGGTTCTCTCTGGGGCCAACGTCCTGACTTTC.